This T cell receptor beta chain was sequenced in a study of early T cells in non-severe SARS-CoV-2 infection. This clonotype was seen at least ten times. CDR1 MNHEY and CDR2 SMNVEV come from the germline V gene (reference sequence). The CDR3 loop spans 14 amino acids. V shed 2 bases, J shed 6 bases, and the junction held 4 bases outside the gene matches. TCRdb processed the 5' RACE reads anew with MiXCR; each CDR3 protein has one entry. The data show 60,000 to 75,000 distinct CDR3 sequences, with about 10% seen just once and 5.7% held by the top ten. The chain has TRBV27 and TRBJ2-1, with 7 bases identical to TRBD2. Sequencing was performed on whole blood, taken at baseline. The source of this sequence is an adult who was a healthcare worker with PCR-confirmed SARS-CoV-2 infection or an uninfected control (not recorded which). CDR3 sequence: CASSLVGTTNEQFF. CDR3 DNA: TGTGCCAGCAGTTTAGTGGGGACTACCAATGAGCAGTTCTTC.